The rows below give T cell receptor beta chains drawn from one sample of a study of shared clonotypes between healthy human individuals. The table came from immunoSEQ multiplex PCR; TCRdb's copy has only in-frame clones and leaves some out. The top ten hold around 1% of the sample, which has about 2 million clones, roughly 94% seen once. The specimen sequenced was naive CD8+ T cells sorted from blood. The receptors stem from a man between 18 and 35 years old in good health. The CDR3 runs from the conserved cysteine through the conserved F or W. The D gene is left open where the match is weak. Size values are once, few and many counts, or a class for expanded clones, and some rows have none.

NA	TRBJ2-7	TRBV9	NA	TGTGCCAGCAGCGTTACTCCAGCTAGCTCCTACGAGCAGTACTTC	CASSVTPASSYEQYF
NA	TRBJ1-2	TRBV5-5	NA	TGTGCCAGCAGCGACCCGGGGGGGACAAACTATGGCTACACCTTC	CASSDPGGTNYGYTF
NA	TRBJ2-7	TRBV19	NA	TGTGCCAGTAGTGATTGGGACTCCTACGAGCAGTACTTC	CASSDWDSYEQYF
NA	TRBJ2-7	TRBV5-1	TRBD1	TGCGCCAGCAGCTTATCCCAGGGGGCGCGCTACGAGCAGTACTTC	CASSLSQGARYEQYF
NA	TRBJ2-2	TRBV7-9	NA	TGTGCCAGCAGCTTACTGATGGGCGCGAACACCGGGGAGCTGTTTTTT	CASSLLMGANTGELFF
NA	TRBJ2-3	TRBV7-9	TRBD1	TGTGCCAGCAGCTTAGAGACAGGGGCAGATACGCAGTATTTT	CASSLETGADTQYF
NA	TRBJ2-5	TRBV7-9	NA	TGTGCCAGCAGTTGGTCTCAAGAGACCCAGTACTTC	CASSWSQETQYF
NA	TRBJ2-1	TRBV11-2	TRBD2	TGTGCCAGCAGCTTAGCGGCTAGCGGTGGGAGTGAGCAGTTCTTC	CASSLAASGGSEQFF
NA	TRBJ1-2	TRBV27	TRBD1	TGTGCCAGCAGTTCCCGGACAGGGAAATATGATGGCTACACCTTC	CASSSRTGKYDGYTF
NA	TRBJ2-7	TRBV7-9	TRBD1	TGTGCCAGCAGCTTGGGACAGGGTATATTGGGCGAGCAGTACTTC	CASSLGQGILGEQYF
NA	TRBJ2-3	TRBV2	TRBD2	TGTGCCAGCACGCCTTGGACTAGCAGTATAGATACGCAGTATTTT	CASTPWTSSIDTQYF
NA	TRBJ2-3	TRBV28	NA	TGTGCCAGCAGTCTCCAGGGGTGGACAGATACGCAGTATTTT	CASSLQGWTDTQYF
NA	TRBJ1-1	TRBV7-2	TRBD1	TGTGCCAGCAGCTCCGGTCCCGGGACAGGGACCACTGAAGCTTTCTTT	CASSSGPGTGTTEAFF
NA	TRBJ2-1	TRBV7-9	NA	TGTGCCAGCAGCCCGGGAATGGGTGAGCAGTTCTTC	CASSPGMGEQFF
NA	TRBJ2-4	TRBV25-1	NA	TGTGCCAGCAGCGAGGACAGACACATTCAGTACTTC	CASSEDRHIQYF
NA	TRBJ2-7	TRBV30	TRBD2	TGTGCCTGGAGTTTAGGAGCGGGAGGCTACGAGCAGTACTTC	CAWSLGAGGYEQYF
NA	TRBJ2-1	TRBV11-2	TRBD2	TGTGCCAGCTCCTACGGGGGGGGTAGAGAGCAGTTCTTC	CASSYGGGREQFF
NA	TRBJ2-7	TRBV15	TRBD2	TGTGCCACCAGCGACCGGCACAGCGGGGACGAGCAGTACTTC	CATSDRHSGDEQYF
NA	TRBJ1-2	TRBV6-6	NA	TGTGCCAGCAGTTACGGGCCAGGCAACTATGGCTACACCTTC	CASSYGPGNYGYTF
NA	TRBJ2-3	TRBV29-1	NA	TGCAGCGCCCTCGACGGGGGCACAGATACGCAGTATTTT	CSALDGGTDTQYF
NA	TRBJ2-3	TRBV19	NA	TGTGCCAGTAGCAACAACTTGATATGGTATTTT	CASSNNLIWYF
NA	TRBJ1-1	TRBV29-1	NA	TGCAGCGTTGACGGGGGAGGGAGTGAAGCTTTCTTT	CSVDGGGSEAFF
NA	TRBJ1-1	TRBV19	NA	TGTGCCAGCGCGGCAGGGAGGATCACTGAAGCTTTCTTT	CASAAGRITEAFF
NA	TRBJ2-1	TRBV21-1	NA	TGTGCCAGCAGCAAAAGGACGGGACAGGGGGCCCAGAGTAAGTTCAATGAGCAGTTCTTC	CASSKRTGQGAQSKFNEQFF
NA	TRBJ1-2	TRBV6-1	TRBD1	TGTGCCAGCAGTGCTTGGGACAGTAGCTATGGCTACACCTTC	CASSAWDSSYGYTF
NA	TRBJ2-1	TRBV7-2	NA	TGTGCCAGCAGCTTTGGGGTCAATGAGCAGTTCTTC	CASSFGVNEQFF
NA	TRBJ2-5	TRBV6-5	NA	TGTGCCAGCAGGTCCGGGTCTGGGACCCAGTACTTC	CASRSGSGTQYF
once	TRBJ2-5	TRBV6-6	TRBD1	TGTGCCAGTTACCGGGACAGGTACTTAAGCGGGGAGACCCAGTACTTC	CASYRDRYLSGETQYF
few	TRBJ1-2	TRBV11-2	NA	TGTGCCAGCAGCGAAGATGATGGCTACACCTTC	CASSEDDGYTF
NA	TRBJ1-3	TRBV7-9	NA	TGTGCCAGCAGCTGGGGGGTCTTGAGCTCTGGAAACACCATATATTTT	CASSWGVLSSGNTIYF
NA	TRBJ2-3	TRBV9	TRBD2	TGTGCCAGCAGCTCTCGACTAGCGGGGTCGAGCACAGATACGCAGTATTTT	CASSSRLAGSSTDTQYF
NA	TRBJ2-1	TRBV25-1	NA	TGTGCCGCCAACCCCGTTGGGGTACGGGACTACAATGAGCAGTTCTTC	CAANPVGVRDYNEQFF
NA	TRBJ2-7	TRBV27	TRBD2	TGTGCCAGCAGTTTATCAGTGACTAGCAATGCCTACGAGCAGTACTTC	CASSLSVTSNAYEQYF
NA	TRBJ2-3	TRBV27	NA	TGTGCCAGCAGTTTAAGTTGGGATTCGGGAGACACAGATACGCAGTATTTT	CASSLSWDSGDTDTQYF
NA	TRBJ2-3	TRBV28	TRBD2	TGTGCCACCCTAAATGCGGGGGAGACATATACGCAGTATTTT	CATLNAGETYTQYF
NA	TRBJ2-1	TRBV10-2	TRBD2	TGCGCCAGCAGTGGGCTAGCGGGGGGCAATGAGCAGTTCTTC	CASSGLAGGNEQFF
NA	TRBJ2-3	TRBV7-8	TRBD2	TGTGCCAGCAGCTCGGTGGGGACTAGCTTGACAGATACGCAGTATTTT	CASSSVGTSLTDTQYF
NA	TRBJ2-5	TRBV28	TRBD1	TGTGCCAGCAGTTCACCCCGGGACAGGGGATGGGAGACCCAGTACTTC	CASSSPRDRGWETQYF
NA	TRBJ2-2	TRBV4-1	NA	TGCGCCAGCAGCTCTCGCGGACCCATCGACACCGGGGAGCTGTTTTTT	CASSSRGPIDTGELFF
NA	TRBJ2-3	TRBV19	NA	TGTGCCAGTAGTATTACCAGGGGCCTTTCAGATACGCAGTATTTT	CASSITRGLSDTQYF
once	TRBJ2-7	TRBV7-6	TRBD2	TGTGCCAGCAGCTTAGGACTAGCGGGACTCGAGCAGTACTTC	CASSLGLAGLEQYF
NA	TRBJ1-2	TRBV27	TRBD1	TGTGCCAGCAGTCCCATGACAGGGTCCTATGGCTACACCTTC	CASSPMTGSYGYTF